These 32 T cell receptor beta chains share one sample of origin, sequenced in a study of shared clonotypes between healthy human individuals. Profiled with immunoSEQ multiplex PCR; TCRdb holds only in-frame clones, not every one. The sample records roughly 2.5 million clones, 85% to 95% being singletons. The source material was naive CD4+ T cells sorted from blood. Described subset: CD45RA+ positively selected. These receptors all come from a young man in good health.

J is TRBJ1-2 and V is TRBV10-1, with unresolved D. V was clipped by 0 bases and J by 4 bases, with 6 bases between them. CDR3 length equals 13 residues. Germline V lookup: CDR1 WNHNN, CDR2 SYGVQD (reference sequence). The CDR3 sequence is CASSESQAYGYTF. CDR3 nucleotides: TGCGCCAGCAGTGAGTCGCAGGCCTATGGCTACACCTTC.

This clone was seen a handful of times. CDR3 DNA: TGTGCCAGCACGGGCAGGGCGGTCCTGAGGGATGCAAAACTGTTTTTT. It codes for CASTGRAVLRDAKLFF. The V and J genes are TRBV2 and TRBJ1-4; D possibly corresponds to TRBD1 (5 bases). This CDR3 spans 16 amino acids. The V gene's germline CDR1 is SNHLY and CDR2 FYNNEI. V was pared by 7 bases and J by 10 bases, with 25 bases between.

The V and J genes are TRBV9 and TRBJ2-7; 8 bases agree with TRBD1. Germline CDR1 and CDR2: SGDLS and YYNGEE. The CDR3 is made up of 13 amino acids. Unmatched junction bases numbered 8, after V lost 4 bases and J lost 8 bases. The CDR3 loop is CASSSGDRTQQYF. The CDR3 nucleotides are TGTGCCAGCAGCTCCGGGGACAGGACACAGCAGTACTTC.

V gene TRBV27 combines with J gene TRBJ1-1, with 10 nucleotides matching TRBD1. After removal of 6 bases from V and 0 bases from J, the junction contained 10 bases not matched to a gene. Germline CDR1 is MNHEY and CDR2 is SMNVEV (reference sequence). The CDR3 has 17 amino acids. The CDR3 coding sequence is TGTGCCAGCAGACCCAGACGGACAGGGGGAGTGAACACTGAAGCTTTCTTT. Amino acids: CASRPRRTGGVNTEAFF.

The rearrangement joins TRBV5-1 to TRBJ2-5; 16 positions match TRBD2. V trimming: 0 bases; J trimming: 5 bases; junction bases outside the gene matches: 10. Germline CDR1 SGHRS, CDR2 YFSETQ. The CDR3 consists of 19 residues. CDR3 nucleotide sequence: TGCGCCAGCAGCTTGGAAGTACCGGGACTAGCGGGAGGGCCGGAGACCCAGTACTTC. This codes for CASSLEVPGLAGGPETQYF. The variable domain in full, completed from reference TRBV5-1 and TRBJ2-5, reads KAGVTQTPRYLIKTRGQQVTLSCSPISGHRSVSWYQQTPGQGLQFLFEYFSETQRNKGNFPGRFSGRQFSNSRSEMNVSTLELGDSALYLCASSLEVPGLAGGPETQYFGPGTRLLVL.

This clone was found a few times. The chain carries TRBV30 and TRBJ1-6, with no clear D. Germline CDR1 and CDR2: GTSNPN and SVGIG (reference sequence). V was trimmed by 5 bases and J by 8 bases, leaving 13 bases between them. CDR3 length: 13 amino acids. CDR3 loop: CAWAPGVHSPLHF. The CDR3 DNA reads TGTGCCTGGGCCCCCGGAGTTCATTCACCCCTCCACTTT.

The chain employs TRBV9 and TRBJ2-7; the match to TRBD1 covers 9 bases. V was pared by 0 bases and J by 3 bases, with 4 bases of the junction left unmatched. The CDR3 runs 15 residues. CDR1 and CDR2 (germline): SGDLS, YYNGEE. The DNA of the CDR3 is TGTGCCAGCAGCGTAGGGGACAGGGTCTTCTACGAGCAGTACTTC. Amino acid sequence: CASSVGDRVFYEQYF.

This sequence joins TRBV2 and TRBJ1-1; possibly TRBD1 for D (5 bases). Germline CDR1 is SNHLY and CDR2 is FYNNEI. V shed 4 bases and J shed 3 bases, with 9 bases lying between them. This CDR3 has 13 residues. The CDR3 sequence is CASSAQEDTEAFF. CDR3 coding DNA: TGTGCCAGCAGTGCACAGGAAGACACTGAAGCTTTCTTT.

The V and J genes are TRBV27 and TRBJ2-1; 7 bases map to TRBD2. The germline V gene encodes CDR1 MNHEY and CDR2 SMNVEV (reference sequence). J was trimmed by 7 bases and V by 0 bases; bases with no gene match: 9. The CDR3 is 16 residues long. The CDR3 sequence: CASSLSGGSVRNEQFF. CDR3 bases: TGTGCCAGCAGTTTATCGGGCGGGAGTGTTAGGAATGAGCAGTTCTTC.

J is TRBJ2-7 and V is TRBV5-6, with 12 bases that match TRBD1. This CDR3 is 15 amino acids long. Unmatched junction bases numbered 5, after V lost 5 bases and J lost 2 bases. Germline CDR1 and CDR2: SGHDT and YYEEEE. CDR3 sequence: CASSPGTGGPYEQYF. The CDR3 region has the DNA TGTGCCAGCAGTCCCGGGACAGGGGGCCCCTACGAGCAGTACTTC.

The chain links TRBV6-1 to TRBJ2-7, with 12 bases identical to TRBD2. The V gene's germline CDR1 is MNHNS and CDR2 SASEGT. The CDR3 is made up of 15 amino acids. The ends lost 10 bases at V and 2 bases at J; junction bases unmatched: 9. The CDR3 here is CATKPGLAGPYEQYF. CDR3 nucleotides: TGTGCCACCAAACCCGGACTAGCGGGACCCTACGAGCAGTACTTC.

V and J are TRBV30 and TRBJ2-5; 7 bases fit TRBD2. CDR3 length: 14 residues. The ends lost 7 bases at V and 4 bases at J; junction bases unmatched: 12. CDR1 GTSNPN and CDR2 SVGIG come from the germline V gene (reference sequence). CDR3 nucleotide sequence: TGTGCCTCCACAGCCCTGGCTAGCGGAGAGACCCAGTACTTC. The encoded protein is CASTALASGETQYF.

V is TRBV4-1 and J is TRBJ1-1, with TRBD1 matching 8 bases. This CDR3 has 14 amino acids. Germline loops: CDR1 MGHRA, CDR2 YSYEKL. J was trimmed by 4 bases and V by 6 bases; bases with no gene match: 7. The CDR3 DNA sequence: TGCGCCAGCAGAACACCGGGACAGGCCACTGAAGCTTTCTTT. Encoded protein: CASRTPGQATEAFF.

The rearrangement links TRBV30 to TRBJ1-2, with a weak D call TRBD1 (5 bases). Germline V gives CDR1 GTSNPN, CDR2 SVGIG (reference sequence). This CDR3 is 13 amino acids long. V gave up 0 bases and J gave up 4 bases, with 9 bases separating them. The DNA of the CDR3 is TGTGCCTGGAGTGTAAAGGGACCCTATGGCTACACCTTC. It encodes CAWSVKGPYGYTF.

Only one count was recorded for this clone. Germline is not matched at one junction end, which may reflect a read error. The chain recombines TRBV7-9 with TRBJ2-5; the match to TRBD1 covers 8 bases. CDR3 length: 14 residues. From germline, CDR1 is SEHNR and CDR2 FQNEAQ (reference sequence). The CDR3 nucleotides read TGTGCCAGTAGCTCCTGGACAGGGCAAGAGACCCAGTACTTC. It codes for CASSSWTGQETQYF.

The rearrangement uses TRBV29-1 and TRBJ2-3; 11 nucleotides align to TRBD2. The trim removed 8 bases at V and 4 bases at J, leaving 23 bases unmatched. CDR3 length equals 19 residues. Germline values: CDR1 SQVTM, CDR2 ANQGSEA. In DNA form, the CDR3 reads TGCAGCCCCCTGGTCAGGAGACTAGCGGGAAAAGGGGTGGCAGATACGCAGTATTTT. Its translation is CSPLVRRLAGKGVADTQYF.

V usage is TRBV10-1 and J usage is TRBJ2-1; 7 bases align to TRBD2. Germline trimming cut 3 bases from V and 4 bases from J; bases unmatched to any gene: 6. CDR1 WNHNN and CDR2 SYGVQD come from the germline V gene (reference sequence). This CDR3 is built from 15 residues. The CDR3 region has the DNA TGCGCCAGCAGTGAATCGAGGGGACTATACAATGAGCAGTTCTTC. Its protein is CASSESRGLYNEQFF.

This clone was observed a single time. The CDR3 DNA sequence: TGTGCCAGCGTCGTAAAACAGGGATCGAACACTGAAGCTTTCTTT. Translating gives CASVVKQGSNTEAFF. V is TRBV18 and J is TRBJ1-1; tentative D call: TRBD1 (6 bases). The germline gives CDR1 KGHSH, CDR2 LQKENI. V was shortened by 8 bases and J by 1 base, with 17 bases between the two germline ends. The CDR3 contains 15 residues.

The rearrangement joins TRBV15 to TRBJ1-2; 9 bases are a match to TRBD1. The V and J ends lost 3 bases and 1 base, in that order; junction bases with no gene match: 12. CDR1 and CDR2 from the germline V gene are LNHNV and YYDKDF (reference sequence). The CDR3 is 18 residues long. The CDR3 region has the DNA TGTGCCACCAGCAGTAACCGCTCCCGGGACAGGGTTAACTATGGCTACACCTTC. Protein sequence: CATSSNRSRDRVNYGYTF. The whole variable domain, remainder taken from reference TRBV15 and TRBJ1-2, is DAMVIQNPRYQVTQFGKPVTLSCSQTLNHNVMYWYQQKSSQAPKLLFHYYDKDFNNEADTPDNFQSRRPNTSFCFLDIRSPGLGDTAMYLCATSSNRSRDRVNYGYTFGSGTRLTVV.

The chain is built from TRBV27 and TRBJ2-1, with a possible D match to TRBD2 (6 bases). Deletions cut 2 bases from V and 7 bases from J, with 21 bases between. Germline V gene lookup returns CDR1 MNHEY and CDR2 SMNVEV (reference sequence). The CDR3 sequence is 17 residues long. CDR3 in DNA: TGTGCCAGCAGTTTACGGGGAACGGGAGTGGGTAGGAATGAGCAGTTCTTC. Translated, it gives CASSLRGTGVGRNEQFF.

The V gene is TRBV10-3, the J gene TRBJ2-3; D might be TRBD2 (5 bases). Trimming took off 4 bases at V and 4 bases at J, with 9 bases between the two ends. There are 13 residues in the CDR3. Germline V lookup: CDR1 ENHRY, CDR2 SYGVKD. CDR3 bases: TGTGCCATCAGTGCCCTAGCCGCAGATACGCAGTATTTT. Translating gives CAISALAADTQYF.

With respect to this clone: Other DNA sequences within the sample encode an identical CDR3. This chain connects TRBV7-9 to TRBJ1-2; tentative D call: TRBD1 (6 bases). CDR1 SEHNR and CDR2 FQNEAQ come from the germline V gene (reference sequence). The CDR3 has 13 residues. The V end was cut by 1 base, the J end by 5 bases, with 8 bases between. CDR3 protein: CASSLGQGYGYTF. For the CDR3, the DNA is TGTGCCAGCAGCTTAGGTCAGGGGTATGGCTACACCTTC.

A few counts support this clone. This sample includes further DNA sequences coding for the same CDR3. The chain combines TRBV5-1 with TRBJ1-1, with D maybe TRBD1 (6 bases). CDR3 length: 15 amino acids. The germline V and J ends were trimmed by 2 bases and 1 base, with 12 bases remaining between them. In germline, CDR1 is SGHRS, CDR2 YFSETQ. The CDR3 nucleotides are TGCGCCAGCAGCTTACAGGGAGGAGGGAACACTGAAGCTTTCTTT. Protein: CASSLQGGGNTEAFF.

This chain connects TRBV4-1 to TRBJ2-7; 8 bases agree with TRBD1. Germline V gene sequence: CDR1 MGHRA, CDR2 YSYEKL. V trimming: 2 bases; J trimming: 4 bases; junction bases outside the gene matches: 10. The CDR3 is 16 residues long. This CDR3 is CASSQYRAGGAYEQYF. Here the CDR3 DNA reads TGCGCCAGCAGCCAATACAGGGCAGGGGGCGCATACGAGCAGTACTTC.

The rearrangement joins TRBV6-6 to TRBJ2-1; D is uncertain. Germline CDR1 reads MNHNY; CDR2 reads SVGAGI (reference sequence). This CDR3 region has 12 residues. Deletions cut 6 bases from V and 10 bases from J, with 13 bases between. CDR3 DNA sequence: TGTGCCAGCAGATCCGACCGTCTGGAGCAGTTCTTC. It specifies CASRSDRLEQFF.

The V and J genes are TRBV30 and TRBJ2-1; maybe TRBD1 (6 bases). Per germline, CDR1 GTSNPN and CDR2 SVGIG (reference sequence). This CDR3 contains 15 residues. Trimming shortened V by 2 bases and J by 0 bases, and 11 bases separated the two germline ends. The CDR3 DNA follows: TGTGCCTGGAGTCCTCAAGGGGGCTCCTACAATGAGCAGTTCTTC. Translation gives CAWSPQGGSYNEQFF.

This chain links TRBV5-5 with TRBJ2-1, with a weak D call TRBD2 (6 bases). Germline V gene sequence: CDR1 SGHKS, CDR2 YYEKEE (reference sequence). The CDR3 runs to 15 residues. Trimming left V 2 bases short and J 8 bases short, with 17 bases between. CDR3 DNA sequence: TGTGCCAGCAGCTTTTCGCCCCTCGGGGGTTATGAGCAGTTCTTC. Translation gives CASSFSPLGGYEQFF.

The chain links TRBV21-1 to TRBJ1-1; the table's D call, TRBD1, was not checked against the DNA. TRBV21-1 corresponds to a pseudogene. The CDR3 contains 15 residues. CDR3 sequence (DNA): TGTGCCAGCAGCTCCTGGAGACAGGGTGAGACTGAAGCTTTCTTT. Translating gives CASSSWRQGETEAFF.

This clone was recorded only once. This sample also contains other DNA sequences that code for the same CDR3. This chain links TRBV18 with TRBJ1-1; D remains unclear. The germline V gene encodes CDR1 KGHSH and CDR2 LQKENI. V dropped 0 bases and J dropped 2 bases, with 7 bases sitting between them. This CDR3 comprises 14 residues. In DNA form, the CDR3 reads TGTGCCAGCTCACCACCCTCTCTAAACACTGAAGCTTTCTTT. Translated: CASSPPSLNTEAFF.

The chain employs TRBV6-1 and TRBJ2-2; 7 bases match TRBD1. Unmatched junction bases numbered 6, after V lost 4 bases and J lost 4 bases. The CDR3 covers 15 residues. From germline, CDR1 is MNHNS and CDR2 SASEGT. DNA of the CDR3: TGTGCCAGCAGTGGGCGACAGGGTAGCACCGGGGAGCTGTTTTTT. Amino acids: CASSGRQGSTGELFF.

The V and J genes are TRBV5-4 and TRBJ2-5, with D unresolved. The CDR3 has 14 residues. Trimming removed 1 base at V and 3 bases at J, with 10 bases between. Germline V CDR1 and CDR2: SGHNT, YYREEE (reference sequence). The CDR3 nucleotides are TGTGCCAGCAGCTTGACACCGGTCGAAGAGACCCAGTACTTC. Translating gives CASSLTPVEETQYF.

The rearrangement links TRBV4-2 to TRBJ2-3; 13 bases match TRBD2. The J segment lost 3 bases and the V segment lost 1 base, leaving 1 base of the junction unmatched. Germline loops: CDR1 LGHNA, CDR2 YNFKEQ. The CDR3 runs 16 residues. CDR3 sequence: CASSQGLAGGTDTQYF. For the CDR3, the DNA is TGTGCCAGCAGCCAAGGACTAGCGGGGGGAACAGATACGCAGTATTTT.